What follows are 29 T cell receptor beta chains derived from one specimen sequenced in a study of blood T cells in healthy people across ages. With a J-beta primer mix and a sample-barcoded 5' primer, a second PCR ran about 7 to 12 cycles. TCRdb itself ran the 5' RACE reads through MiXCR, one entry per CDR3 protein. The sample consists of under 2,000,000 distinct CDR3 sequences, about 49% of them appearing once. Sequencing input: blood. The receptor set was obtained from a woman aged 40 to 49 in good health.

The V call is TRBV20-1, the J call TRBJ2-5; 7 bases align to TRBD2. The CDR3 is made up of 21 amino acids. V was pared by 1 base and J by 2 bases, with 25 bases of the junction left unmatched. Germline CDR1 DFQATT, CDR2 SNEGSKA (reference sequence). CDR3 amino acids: CSARVRLAVENGARFQETQYF. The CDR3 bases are TGCAGTGCTAGAGTTCGCCTAGCGGTGGAAAACGGGGCCAGGTTTCAAGAGACCCAGTACTTC.

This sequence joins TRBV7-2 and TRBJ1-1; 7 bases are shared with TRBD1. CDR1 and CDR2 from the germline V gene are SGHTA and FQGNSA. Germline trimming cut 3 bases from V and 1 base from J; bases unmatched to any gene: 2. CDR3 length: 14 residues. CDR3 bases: TGTGCCAGCAGCTTCCGGGACAGGAACACTGAAGCTTTCTTT. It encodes CASSFRDRNTEAFF.

CDR3 bases: TGTGCCAGCAGCTTAGCCTCAACCGGCAATTCACCCCTCCACTTT. Protein: CASSLASTGNSPLHF. This chain connects TRBV7-2 to TRBJ1-6; D remains unclear. V lost 0 bases and J lost 7, with 10 bases in between. The CDR3 is 15 residues long. In germline, CDR1 is SGHTA, CDR2 FQGNSA.

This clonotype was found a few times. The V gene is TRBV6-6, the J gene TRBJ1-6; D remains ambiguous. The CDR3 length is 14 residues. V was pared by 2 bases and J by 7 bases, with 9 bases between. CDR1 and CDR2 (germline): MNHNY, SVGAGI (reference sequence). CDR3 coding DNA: TGTGCCAGCAGTTACGAACTGGGGAATTCACCCCTCCACTTT. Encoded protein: CASSYELGNSPLHF.

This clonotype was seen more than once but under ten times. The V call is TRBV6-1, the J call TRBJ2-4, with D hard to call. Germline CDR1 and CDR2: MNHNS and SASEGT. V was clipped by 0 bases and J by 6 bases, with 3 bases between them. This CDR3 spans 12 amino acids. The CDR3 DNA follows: TGTGCCAGCAGTGAAGCGACAAACATTCAGTACTTC. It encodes CASSEATNIQYF.

Here the CDR3 reads CASSRGLAGLEQYF. The CDR3 region has the DNA TGTGCCAGCAGCCGAGGACTAGCGGGGCTTGAGCAGTACTTC. The chain has TRBV2 and TRBJ2-5, with TRBD2 matching 12 bases. V trimming: 6 bases; J trimming: 11 bases; junction bases outside the gene matches: 10. The CDR3 runs 14 residues. Looked up from germline, CDR1 is SNHLY and CDR2 is FYNNEI.

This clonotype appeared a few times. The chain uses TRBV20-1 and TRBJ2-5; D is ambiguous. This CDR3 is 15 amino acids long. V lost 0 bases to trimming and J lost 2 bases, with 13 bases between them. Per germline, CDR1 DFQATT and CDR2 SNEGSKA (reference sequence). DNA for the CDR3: TGCAGTGCTAGAGAAGGTGCAACAGTACAAGAGACCCAGTACTTC. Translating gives CSAREGATVQETQYF.

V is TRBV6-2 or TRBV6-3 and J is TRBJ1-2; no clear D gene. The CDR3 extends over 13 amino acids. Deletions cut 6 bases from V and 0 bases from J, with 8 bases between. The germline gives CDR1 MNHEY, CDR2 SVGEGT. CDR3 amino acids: CASRQTPNYGYTF. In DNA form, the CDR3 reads TGTGCCAGCAGACAGACTCCTAACTATGGCTACACCTTC.

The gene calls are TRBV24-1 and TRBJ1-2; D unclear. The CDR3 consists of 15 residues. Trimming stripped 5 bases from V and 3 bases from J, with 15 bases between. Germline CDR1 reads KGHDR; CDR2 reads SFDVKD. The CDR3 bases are TGTGCCACCAGTGTCCGTCCCCATCGGGACTATGGCTACACCTTC. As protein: CATSVRPHRDYGYTF.

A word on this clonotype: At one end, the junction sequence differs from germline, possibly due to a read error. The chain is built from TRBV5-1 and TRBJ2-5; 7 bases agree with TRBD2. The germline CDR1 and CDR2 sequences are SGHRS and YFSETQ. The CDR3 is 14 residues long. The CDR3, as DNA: TGCGCCAACAGCTTGGCTAGCGGCCAAGAGACCCAGTACTTC. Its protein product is CANSLASGQETQYF. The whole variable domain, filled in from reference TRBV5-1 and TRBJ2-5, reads KAGVTQTPRYLIKTRGQQVTLSCSPISGHRSVSWYQQTPGQGLQFLFEYFSETQRNKGNFPGRFSGRQFSNSRSEMNVSTLELGDSALYLCANSLASGQETQYFGPGTRLLVL.

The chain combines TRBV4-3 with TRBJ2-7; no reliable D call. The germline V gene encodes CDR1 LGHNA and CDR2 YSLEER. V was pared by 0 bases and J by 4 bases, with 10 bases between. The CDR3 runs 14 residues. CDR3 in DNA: TGCGCCAGCAGCCAAGATTTTGGACCTTACGAGCAGTACTTC. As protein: CASSQDFGPYEQYF.

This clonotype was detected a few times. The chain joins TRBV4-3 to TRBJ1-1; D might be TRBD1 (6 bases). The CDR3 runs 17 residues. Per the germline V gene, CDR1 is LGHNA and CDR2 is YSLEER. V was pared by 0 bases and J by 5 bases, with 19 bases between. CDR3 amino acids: CASSQDRRGRRGTEAFF. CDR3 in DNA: TGCGCCAGCAGCCAAGATCGTCGGGGGCGGCGAGGAACTGAAGCTTTCTTT.

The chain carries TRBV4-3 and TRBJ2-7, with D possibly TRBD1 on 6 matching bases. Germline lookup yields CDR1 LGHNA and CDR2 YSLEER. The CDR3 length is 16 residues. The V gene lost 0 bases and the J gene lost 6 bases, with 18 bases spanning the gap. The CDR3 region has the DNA TGCGCCAGCAGCCAAGATGCCGCAGGGGCCACCGGCGAGCAGTACTTC. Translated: CASSQDAAGATGEQYF.

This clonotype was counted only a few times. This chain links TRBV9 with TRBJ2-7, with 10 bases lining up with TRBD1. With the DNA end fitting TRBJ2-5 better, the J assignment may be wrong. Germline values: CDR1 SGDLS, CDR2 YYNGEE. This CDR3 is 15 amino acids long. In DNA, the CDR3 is TGTGCCAGCAGCCTCGGGACAGGGGTAGGAGAGACCCAGTACTTC. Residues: CASSLGTGVGETQYF.

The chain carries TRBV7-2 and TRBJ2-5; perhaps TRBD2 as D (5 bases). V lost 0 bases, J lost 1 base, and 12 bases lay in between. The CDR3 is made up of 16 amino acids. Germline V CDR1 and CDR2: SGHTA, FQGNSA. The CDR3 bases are TGTGCCAGCAGCTTAGCCCCCTCGGGAACCCAAGAGACCCAGTACTTC. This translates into CASSLAPSGTQETQYF.

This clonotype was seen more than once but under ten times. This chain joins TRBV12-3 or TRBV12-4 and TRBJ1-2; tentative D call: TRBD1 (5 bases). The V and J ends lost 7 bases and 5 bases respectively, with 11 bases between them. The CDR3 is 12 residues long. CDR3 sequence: CASNWRGYGYTF. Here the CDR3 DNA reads TGTGCCAGCAACTGGCGGGGGTATGGCTACACCTTC.

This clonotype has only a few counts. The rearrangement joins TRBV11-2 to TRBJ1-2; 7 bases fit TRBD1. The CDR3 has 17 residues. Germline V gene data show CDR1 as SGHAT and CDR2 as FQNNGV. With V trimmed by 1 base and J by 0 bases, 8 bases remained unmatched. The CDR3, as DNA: TGTGCCAGCAGCTTAGGGATAGGGGGCCTAGCTAACTATGGCTACACCTTC. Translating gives CASSLGIGGLANYGYTF.

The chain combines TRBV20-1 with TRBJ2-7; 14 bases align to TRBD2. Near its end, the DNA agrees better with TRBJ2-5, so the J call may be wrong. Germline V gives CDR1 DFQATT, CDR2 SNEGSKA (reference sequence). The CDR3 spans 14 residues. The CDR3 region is CSASRTSGGETQYF. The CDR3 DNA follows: TGCAGTGCTAGCCGGACTAGCGGGGGGGAGACCCAGTACTTC.

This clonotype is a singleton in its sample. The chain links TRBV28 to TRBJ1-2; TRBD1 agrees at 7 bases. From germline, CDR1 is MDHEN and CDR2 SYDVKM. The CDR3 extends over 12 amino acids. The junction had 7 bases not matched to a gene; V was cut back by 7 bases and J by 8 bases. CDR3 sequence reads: CASTEGAGGYTF. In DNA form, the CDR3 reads TGTGCCAGCACGGAGGGGGCCGGGGGCTACACCTTC.

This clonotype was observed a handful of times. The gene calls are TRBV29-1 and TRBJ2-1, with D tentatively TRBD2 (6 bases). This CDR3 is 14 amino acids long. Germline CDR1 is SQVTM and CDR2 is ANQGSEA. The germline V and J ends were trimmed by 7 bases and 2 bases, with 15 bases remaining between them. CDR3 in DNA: TGCAGCGCCGCGTCGGGAGCTGCCTACAATGAGCAGTTCTTC. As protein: CSAASGAAYNEQFF.

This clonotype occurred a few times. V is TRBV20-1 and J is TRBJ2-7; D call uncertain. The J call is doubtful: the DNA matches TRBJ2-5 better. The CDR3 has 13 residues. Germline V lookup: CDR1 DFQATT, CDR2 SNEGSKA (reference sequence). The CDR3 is CSASPRNQETQYF. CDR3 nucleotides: TGCAGTGCTAGTCCCAGAAACCAAGAGACCCAGTACTTC.

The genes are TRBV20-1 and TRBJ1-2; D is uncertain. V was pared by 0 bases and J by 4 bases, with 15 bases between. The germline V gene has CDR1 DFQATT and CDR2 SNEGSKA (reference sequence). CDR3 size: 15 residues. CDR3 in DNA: TGCAGTGCTAGAGATACCGACGGACTTCTCTATGGCTACACCTTC. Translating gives CSARDTDGLLYGYTF.

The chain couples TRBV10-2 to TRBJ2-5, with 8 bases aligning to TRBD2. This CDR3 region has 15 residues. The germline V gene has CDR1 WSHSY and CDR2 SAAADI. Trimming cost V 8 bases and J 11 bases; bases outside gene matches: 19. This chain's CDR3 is CASFVRGAPDNEQYF. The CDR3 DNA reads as TGCGCCAGCTTTGTGCGGGGGGCCCCCGACAATGAGCAGTACTTC.

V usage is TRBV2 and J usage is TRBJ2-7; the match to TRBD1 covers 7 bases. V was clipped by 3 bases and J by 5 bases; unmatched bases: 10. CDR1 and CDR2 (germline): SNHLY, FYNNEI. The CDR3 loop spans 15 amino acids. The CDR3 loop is CASSDDLETGHEQYF. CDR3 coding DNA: TGTGCCAGCAGTGATGACTTAGAGACAGGGCACGAGCAGTACTTC.

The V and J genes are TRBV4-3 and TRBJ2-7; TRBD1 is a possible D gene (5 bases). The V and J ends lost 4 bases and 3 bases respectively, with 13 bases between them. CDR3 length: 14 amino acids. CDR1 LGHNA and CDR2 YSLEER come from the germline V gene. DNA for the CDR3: TGCGCCAGCAGCCCCAGCGCAGGGATCTACGAGCAGTACTTC. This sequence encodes CASSPSAGIYEQYF.

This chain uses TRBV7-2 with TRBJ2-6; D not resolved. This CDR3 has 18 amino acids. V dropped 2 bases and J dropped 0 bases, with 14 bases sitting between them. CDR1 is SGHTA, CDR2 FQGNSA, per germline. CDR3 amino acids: CASSLPPGASSGANVLTF. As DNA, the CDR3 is TGTGCCAGCAGCTTACCCCCAGGTGCGAGCTCTGGGGCCAACGTCCTGACTTTC.

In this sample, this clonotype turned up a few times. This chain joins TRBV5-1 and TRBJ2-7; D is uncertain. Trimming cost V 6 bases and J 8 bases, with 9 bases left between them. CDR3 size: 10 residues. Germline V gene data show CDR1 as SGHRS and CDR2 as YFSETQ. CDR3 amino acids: CASKSAKQYF. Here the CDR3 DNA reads TGCGCCAGCAAATCGGCTAAGCAGTACTTC.

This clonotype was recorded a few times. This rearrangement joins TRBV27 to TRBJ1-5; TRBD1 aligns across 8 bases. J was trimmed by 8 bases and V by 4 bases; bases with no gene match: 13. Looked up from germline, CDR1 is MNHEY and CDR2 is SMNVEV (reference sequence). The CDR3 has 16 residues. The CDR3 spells CASSSGPGQVGKPQHF. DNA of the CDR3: TGTGCCAGCAGTTCTGGACCGGGACAGGTCGGTAAGCCCCAGCATTTT.

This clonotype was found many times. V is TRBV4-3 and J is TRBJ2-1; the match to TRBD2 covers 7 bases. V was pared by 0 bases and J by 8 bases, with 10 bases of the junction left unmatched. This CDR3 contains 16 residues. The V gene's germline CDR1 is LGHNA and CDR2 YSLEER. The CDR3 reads CASSQDLGGEYDEQFF. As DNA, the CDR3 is TGCGCCAGCAGCCAAGATCTGGGAGGGGAGTACGATGAGCAGTTCTTC.